The 8 T cell receptor beta chains below were found in one sample sequenced in a study of OX40 agonist ivuxolimab in advanced cancers. TCRdb's copy holds only in-frame clones and misses some; the assay was immunoSEQ multiplex PCR. The sample gives more than 35,000 clones, more than 85% of which show up once; about 0.6% is in the top ten. Sequences were derived from CD4+ or CD8+ T cells sorted from blood, sampled in a trial of the OX40 agonist ivuxolimab. These receptor sequences come from an adult with an advanced solid tumor such as melanoma, head and neck, liver or kidney cancer.

J is TRBJ2-7 and V is TRBV5-8; 8 positions agree with TRBD1. Germline CDR1 and CDR2: SGHTS and YDEGEE. J gave up 6 bases and V 4 bases, and 9 bases lay outside the gene matches. The CDR3 runs 14 residues. The CDR3 here is CASSRQGLGGEQYF. DNA of the CDR3: TGTGCCAGCAGCCGACAGGGGTTAGGGGGCGAGCAGTACTTC.

The J gene is TRBJ1-1, the V gene TRBV7-3; D unclear. This CDR3 contains 13 residues. V lost 2 bases to trimming and J lost 1 base, with 5 bases between them. CDR1 and CDR2 (germline): SGHTA, FQGTGA. The DNA of the CDR3 is TGTGCCAGCAGCTTAGATGCGAACACTGAAGCTTTCTTT. It encodes CASSLDANTEAFF.

This rearrangement joins TRBV4-2 to TRBJ2-2, with 7 bases matching TRBD1. The CDR3 contains 14 residues. Germline V gives CDR1 LGHNA, CDR2 YNFKEQ. V lost 0 bases, J lost 9 bases, and 4 bases stayed unmatched. In DNA form, the CDR3 reads TGTGCCAGCAGCCAAGATTGGACAGGCCGGGAGCTGTTTTTT. It is translated as CASSQDWTGRELFF.

The J gene is TRBJ2-2, the V gene TRBV9; tentatively, D is TRBD2 (6 bases). Germline V gene data show CDR1 as SGDLS and CDR2 as YYNGEE. Between the trimmed V and J ends, which lost 0 bases and 3 bases, there was a span of 9 bases. The CDR3 sequence is 15 residues long. This chain's CDR3 is CASSVGGVDTGELFF. In DNA form, the CDR3 reads TGTGCCAGCAGCGTAGGGGGGGTCGACACCGGGGAGCTGTTTTTT.

The V gene is TRBV18, the J gene TRBJ2-7, with D possibly being TRBD1 or TRBD2 (5 bases each). The germline V and J ends were trimmed by 3 bases and 2 bases, with 14 bases remaining between them. Germline V gene lookup returns CDR1 KGHSH and CDR2 LQKENI. The CDR3 loop spans 15 amino acids. CDR3 in amino acids: CASSPSGAGPYEQYF. The CDR3 DNA reads as TGTGCCAGCTCACCCTCCGGGGCAGGGCCCTACGAGCAGTACTTC.

This clone was observed a few times. The J gene is TRBJ2-2, the V gene TRBV9; D is perhaps TRBD1 (6 bases). The germline V gene has CDR1 SGDLS and CDR2 YYNGEE. The length of the CDR3 is 16 residues. The V gene lost 0 bases and the J gene lost 0 bases, with 9 bases spanning the gap. CDR3 region: CASSVVGAANTGELFF. The CDR3, as DNA: TGTGCCAGCAGCGTAGTGGGGGCTGCGAACACCGGGGAGCTGTTTTTT.

This chain connects TRBV6-5 to TRBJ2-3; 9 bases are shared with TRBD1. With 6 bases clipped from V and 2 bases from J, the junction kept 6 bases outside the gene matches. This CDR3 is built from 15 residues. In germline, CDR1 is MNHEY, CDR2 SVGAGI. CDR3 region: CASRRDRDYTDTQYF. The CDR3 DNA reads TGTGCCAGCAGAAGGGACAGGGACTACACAGATACGCAGTATTTT.

This chain uses TRBV2 with TRBJ2-3; D is undetermined. Germline values: CDR1 SNHLY, CDR2 FYNNEI. The CDR3 covers 16 residues. The V end lost 1 base, the J end lost 5 bases, and 16 bases lay between the germline ends. The CDR3 DNA follows: TGTGCCAGCAGTGAAGTCGGGCAGGAATCAGGAGATACGCAGTATTTT. Its translation: CASSEVGQESGDTQYF.